The T cell receptor (beta chain) under discussion was sequenced for a study of CD8+CD57+ T cells in acquired aplastic anemia. Study details: The sorted CD4+ and CD8+ cells yielded an average around 3.2 ug of DNA. CD4+ cells from healthy donors averaged about 9.8 million reads.

Between the trimmed V and J ends, which lost 4 bases and 0 bases, there was a span of 9 bases. Germline CDR1 SEHNR, CDR2 FQNEAQ (reference sequence). The CDR3 covers 14 residues. TCR beta VDJ and CDR3 were profiled, and genomic DNA was the template. Using its own MiXCR run on the reads, TCRdb lists one record per CDR3 protein. This sample yields around 180,000 distinct CDR3 sequences, of which about 60% are seen a single time; under 60% belongs to the top ten. This sequence joins TRBV7-9 and TRBJ1-1; no reliable D call. Sequencing was done on a sample of sorted CD4+, CD8+, or CD8+CD57+ T cells (not recorded which) from PBMCs. This clonotype was sampled from a human donor in good health. The CDR3 protein is CASSSGRMNTEAFF. DNA of the CDR3: TGTGCCAGCAGCTCGGGCAGGATGAACACTGAAGCTTTCTTT. Full variable domain (rest looked up from reference TRBV7-9 and TRBJ1-1): DTGVSQNPRHKITKRGQNVTFRCDPISEHNRLYWYRQTLGQGPEFLTYFQNEAQLEKSRLLSDRFSAERPKGSFSTLEIQRTEQGDSAMYLCASSSGRMNTEAFFGQGTRLTVV.